This T cell receptor (beta chain) was profiled in a study of read filtering for tumor transcriptome and immune sequencing. For the study at large: Among patients, 17 to 20 were male and about 15 female, aged about 45 to 90 (mean around 66).

General study results and limits: RNA-seq captured clonotypes less deeply and reliably than IR-seq.

V was cut by 1 base and J by 5 bases, with 15 bases left in between. Germline V gene sequence: CDR1 MGHRA, CDR2 YSYEKL. The CDR3 is 15 amino acids. This clonotype was observed at least ten times. No antigen is known for it. The library was built from roughly 400 ng RNA with molecular barcoded adaptors for alpha/delta and beta/gamma chains. TCRdb passed the reads through MiXCR, listing each CDR3 protein once. This table has over 80,000 distinct CDR3 sequences, around an eighth appearing once. This TCR was sampled from a donor aged 40 or older with multiple myeloma. The specimen sequenced was a population of CD138-negative cells sorted from bone marrow. The chain has TRBV4-1 and TRBJ2-7; a possible D gene is TRBD2 (5 bases). CDR3 residues: CASSQVGRGLHEQYF. The CDR3 DNA reads TGCGCCAGCAGCCAAGTTGGTCGAGGGCTTCACGAGCAGTACTTC.